This TCR beta chain was obtained from a study of CD8+ T cells in alopecia areata. Findings and caveats of the study: Tofacitinib significantly lowered scalp clonality and expanded CD8+ clones among the top 100. Across lesional scalp, and particularly alopecia totalis/universalis, clonality surpassed that of normal scalp. Many expanded lesional clones persisted during tofacitinib (in both scalp and blood).

Details on this clone: Antigen specificity is unknown.

Once RNA had been extracted, it was reverse transcribed into cDNA to act as the sequencing template. Sequenced by immunoSEQ multiplex PCR; TCRdb stores in-frame clones only, minus some. The repertoire holds about 180,000 clones, about three fifths seen once, with 16% in the top ten. Treatment: oral pan-JAK inhibitor, 5-10 mg twice daily. T lymphocytes (CD4+ and CD8+) were sorted from PBMCs. This TCR came from a human donor with alopecia areata. The sequences come from CD4+ T cells sorted from blood, collected at approximately week 60, from a patient treated with tofacitinib.

The CDR3 DNA sequence: TGCAGCGTAAAAAGGGGGGCGATCGACGAGCAGTACTTC. Translation: CSVKRGAIDEQYF. The rearrangement links TRBV29-1 to TRBJ2-7; D assignment may be TRBD1 or TRBD2 (6 bases each). The CDR3 runs to 13 residues. Germline assignment: CDR1 SQVTM and CDR2 ANQGSEA. The V end was cut by 6 bases, the J end by 5 bases, with 17 bases between.